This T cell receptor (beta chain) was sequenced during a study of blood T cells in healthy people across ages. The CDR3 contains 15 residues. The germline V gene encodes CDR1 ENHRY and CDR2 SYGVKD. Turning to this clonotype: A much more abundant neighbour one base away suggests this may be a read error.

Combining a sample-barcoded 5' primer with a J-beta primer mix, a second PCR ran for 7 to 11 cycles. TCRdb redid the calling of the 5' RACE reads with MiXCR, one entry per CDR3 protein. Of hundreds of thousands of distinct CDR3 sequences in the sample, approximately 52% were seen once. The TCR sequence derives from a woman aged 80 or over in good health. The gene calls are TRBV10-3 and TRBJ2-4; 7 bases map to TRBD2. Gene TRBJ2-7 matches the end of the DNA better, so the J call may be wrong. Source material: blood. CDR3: CAISPGTNGLYEQYF. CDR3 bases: TGTGCCATCAGCCCGGGGACTAACGGTCTCTACGAGCAGTACTTC.